This entry lists 9 T cell receptor beta chains sequenced from one sample in a study of identical twins. A single record per CDR3 protein comes from TCRdb applying MiXCR to the 5' RACE reads. This sample has 700,000 or so distinct CDR3 sequences; about 9.4% occur once, and the top ten carry 0.98%. The data were also submitted as part of a second study, on yellow fever vaccine responses in identical twins.

Sequencing was done on a sample of PBMCs. The receptors derive from a woman in her late teens or twenties in good health.

V gene TRBV9 combines with J gene TRBJ2-5; no clear D. Germline CDR1 is SGDLS and CDR2 is YYNGEE. CDR3 length equals 12 residues. V was pared by 6 bases and J by 3 bases, with 9 bases between. The CDR3: CASTPSEETQYF. CDR3 coding DNA: TGTGCCAGCACTCCCTCGGAAGAGACCCAGTACTTC.

The chain recombines TRBV28 with TRBJ1-2, with D perhaps matching TRBD1 (6 bases). The CDR3 is made up of 13 amino acids. Trimming pared 6 bases from V and 4 bases from J, leaving 12 bases between. Germline V gene lookup returns CDR1 MDHEN and CDR2 SYDVKM. In nucleotides, the CDR3 is TGTGCCAGCAGAACACAGGGTGGCTATGGCTACACCTTC. Translating gives CASRTQGGYGYTF.

V and J are TRBV7-9 and TRBJ2-7, with D possibly TRBD2 on 5 matching bases. The CDR3 contains 14 residues. CDR1 is SEHNR and CDR2 is FQNEAQ in the germline V gene (reference sequence). The V gene lost 8 bases and the J gene lost 1 base, with 15 bases spanning the gap. CDR3 in amino acids: CASLPEGTSYEQYF. Here the CDR3 DNA reads TGTGCCAGCCTACCAGAGGGTACGTCCTACGAGCAGTACTTC.

DNA for the CDR3: TGCAGCGTTGACTCTCTATCGGGGGAGCAGTACTTC. It yields the protein CSVDSLSGEQYF. The chain couples TRBV29-1 to TRBJ2-7; the D gene is possibly TRBD2 (5 bases). The V and J ends lost 3 bases and 7 bases respectively, with 13 bases between them. The CDR3 extends over 12 amino acids. CDR1 is SQVTM and CDR2 is ANQGSEA in the germline V gene.

This clonotype was detected only a few times. The V and J genes are TRBV12-3 or TRBV12-4 and TRBJ1-1, with 8 bases matching TRBD1. The CDR3 is made up of 14 amino acids. The trim removed 7 bases at V and 2 bases at J, leaving 6 bases unmatched. The CDR3, as DNA: TGTGCCAGCACCCTTGGACAGGGAAACACTGAAGCTTTCTTT. Translating gives CASTLGQGNTEAFF.

The rearrangement uses TRBV5-1 and TRBJ2-7, with a weak D call TRBD2 (6 bases). The CDR3 is made up of 15 amino acids. Trimming took off 0 bases at V and 2 bases at J, with 12 bases between the two ends. Germline V gene sequence: CDR1 SGHRS, CDR2 YFSETQ. Written as DNA, the CDR3 is TGCGCCAGCAGCTTGGCGGAGGGGATACCCTACGAGCAGTACTTC. Translation: CASSLAEGIPYEQYF.

The rearrangement links TRBV23-1 to TRBJ2-5, with D possibly TRBD1 on 6 matching bases. TRBV23-1 is labeled an ORF, and its function is uncertain. The CDR3 runs to 15 residues. The V end was cut by 6 bases, the J end by 0 bases, with 14 bases between. The CDR3 nucleotides are TGCGCCAGCAGCTGGACAGCCTCGTACCAAGAGACCCAGTACTTC. Translation: CASSWTASYQETQYF.

Turning to this clonotype: The junction departs from the called germline gene at one end, perhaps through a read error. The genes are TRBV7-3 and TRBJ2-1; 9 bases match TRBD1. This CDR3 contains 16 residues. Germline V lookup: CDR1 SGHTA, CDR2 FQGTGA. CDR3 DNA sequence: TGTGCCAGCAGCCTAACCGGGACAGGGACCTACAATGAGCAGTTCTTC. It yields the protein CASSLTGTGTYNEQFF.

This clonotype was seen ten or more times. The rearrangement joins TRBV6-5 to TRBJ2-7, with no clear D. Germline V gene data show CDR1 as MNHEY and CDR2 as SVGAGI. V lost 5 bases, J lost 5 bases, and 10 bases lay in between. The CDR3 has 12 residues. The CDR3: CASSLGPNEQYF. The CDR3 DNA reads TGTGCCAGCAGTCTCGGTCCCAACGAGCAGTACTTC.